This T cell receptor beta chain is from a study of human T cells and chemical hapten exposure. The CDR3 is 15 residues long. Trimming removed 5 bases from V and 6 bases from J; junction bases left unmatched: 8. The time point is: patch test 1, 2 weeks after DPC sensitization. Documented treatment: therapeutic diphenylcyclopropenone sensitization with weekly scalp DPC. General study results and limits: Patch test scores rose with PT1 expanded TCR counts, a positive correlation. Following DPC sensitization, TCRs present above 1 in 1000 frequency showed no change.

The library tagged each cDNA molecule with unique molecular identifiers. A single record per CDR3 protein comes from TCRdb applying MiXCR to the RACE reads. The sample includes around 52,000 distinct CDR3 sequences, 9.3% of them seen just once. This clonotype was detected ten times or more. Its antigen is not identified. The source was whole blood, collected in connection with sensitization to the hapten diphenylcyclopropenone (DPC). The rearrangement links TRBV12-3 or TRBV12-4 to TRBJ2-1, with 9 bases matching TRBD1. The sequence derives from a woman aged 40 to 50 with alopecia areata. Some clones in this sample may be carry-over from other donors' samples. CDR3 loop: CASSGDRESGNEQFF. The CDR3, as DNA: TGTGCCAGCAGTGGGGACAGGGAGTCGGGCAATGAGCAGTTCTTC.